The 5 T cell receptor beta chains below all came from one sample that was sequenced in a study of neurological immune-mediated disorders. As for time point: longitudinal time-point 3. TCRdb independently ran MiXCR on the 5' RACE reads; one entry per CDR3 protein. Of 84,000 or so distinct CDR3 sequences in the sample, 3.5% to 4.5% were seen once. Sequenced: PBMCs. The receptors were gathered from a woman between 55 and 75 years old with multiple sclerosis.

Many counts were recorded for this clonotype. The chain combines TRBV5-1 with TRBJ1-1; D call uncertain. The CDR3 sequence is 15 residues long. Germline V lookup: CDR1 SGHRS, CDR2 YFSETQ. Trimming removed 4 bases at V and 4 bases at J, with 17 bases between. CDR3: CASSTSRQAVTEAFF. DNA for the CDR3: TGCGCCAGCAGCACCTCACGACAAGCCGTCACTGAAGCTTTCTTT.

There are many counts of this clonotype. The rearrangement links TRBV10-3 to TRBJ2-5; tentatively, D is TRBD2 (5 bases). Germline loops: CDR1 ENHRY, CDR2 SYGVKD. V was cut by 4 bases and J by 3 bases, with 6 bases left in between. The CDR3 runs to 12 residues. CDR3 sequence: CAISAGEETQYF. In DNA form, the CDR3 reads TGTGCCATCAGTGCCGGGGAAGAGACCCAGTACTTC.

This clonotype has ten or more counts. The J gene is TRBJ2-7, the V gene TRBV20-1; D might be TRBD1 or TRBD2, each matching 6 bases. Germline V gene sequence: CDR1 DFQATT, CDR2 SNEGSKA (reference sequence). The CDR3 totals 14 residues. The germline V and J ends were trimmed by 3 bases and 0 bases, with 12 bases remaining between them. The CDR3 nucleotides are TGCAGTGCTAGTAGGGGGGTCAGCTCCTACGAGCAGTACTTC. Translated, it gives CSASRGVSSYEQYF.

This clonotype was detected ten times or more. The CDR3 here is CASSPSTVGTEAFF. CDR3 DNA: TGTGCCAGCAGCCCTTCTACGGTTGGCACTGAAGCTTTCTTT. The chain recombines TRBV14 with TRBJ1-1; the D is unclear. Germline CDR1 reads SGHDN; CDR2 reads FVKESK. The CDR3 is 14 residues long. With 4 bases removed from V and 4 bases from J, the gap between germline ends came to 13 bases.

In this sample, this clonotype turned up many times. CDR3 loop: CSARDPAGAPSTDTQYF. The CDR3 nucleotides are TGCAGTGCTAGAGATCCGGCGGGGGCCCCTAGCACAGATACGCAGTATTTT. The genes are TRBV20-1 and TRBJ2-3; D may be TRBD2 (7 bases). Between the trimmed V and J ends, which lost 0 bases and 0 bases, there was a span of 16 bases. The CDR3 sequence is 17 residues long. Germline V CDR1 and CDR2: DFQATT, SNEGSKA (reference sequence).